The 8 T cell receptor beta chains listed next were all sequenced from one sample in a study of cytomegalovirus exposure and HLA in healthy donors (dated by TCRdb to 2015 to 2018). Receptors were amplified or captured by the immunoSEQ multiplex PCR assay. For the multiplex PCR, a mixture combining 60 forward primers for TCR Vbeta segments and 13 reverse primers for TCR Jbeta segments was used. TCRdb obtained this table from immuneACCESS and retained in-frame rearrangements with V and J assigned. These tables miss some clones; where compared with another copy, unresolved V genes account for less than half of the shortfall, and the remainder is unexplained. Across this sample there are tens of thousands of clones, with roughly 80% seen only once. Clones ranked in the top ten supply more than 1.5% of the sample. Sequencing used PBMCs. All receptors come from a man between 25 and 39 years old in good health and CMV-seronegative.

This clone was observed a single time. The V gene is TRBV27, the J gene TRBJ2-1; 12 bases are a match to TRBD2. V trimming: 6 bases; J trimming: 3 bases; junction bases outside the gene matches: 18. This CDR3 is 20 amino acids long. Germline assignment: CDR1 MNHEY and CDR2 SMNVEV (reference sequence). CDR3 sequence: CASSLRSLAGGPRNYNEQFF. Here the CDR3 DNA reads TGTGCCAGCAGCCTAAGGTCGCTAGCGGGGGGGCCGCGAAACTACAATGAGCAGTTCTTC.

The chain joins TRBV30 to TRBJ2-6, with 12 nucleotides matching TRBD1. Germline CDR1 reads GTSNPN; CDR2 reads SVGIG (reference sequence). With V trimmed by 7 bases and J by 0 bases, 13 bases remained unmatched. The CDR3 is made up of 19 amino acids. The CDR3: CASPRGQGAASSGANVLTF. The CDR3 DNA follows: TGTGCCTCGCCGAGGGGACAGGGGGCGGCTTCCTCTGGGGCCAACGTCCTGACTTTC.

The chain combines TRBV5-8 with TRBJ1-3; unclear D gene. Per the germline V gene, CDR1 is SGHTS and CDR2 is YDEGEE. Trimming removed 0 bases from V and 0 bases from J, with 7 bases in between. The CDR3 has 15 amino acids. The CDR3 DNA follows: TGTGCCAGCAGCTTGGTTCGCGTCTCTGGAAACACCATATATTTT. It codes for CASSLVRVSGNTIYF. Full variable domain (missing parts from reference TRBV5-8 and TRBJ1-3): EAGVTQSPTHLIKTRGQQATLRCSPISGHTSVYWYQQALGLGLQFLLWYDEGEERNRGNFPPRFSGRQFPNYSSELNVNALELEDSALYLCASSLVRVSGNTIYFGEGSWLTVV.

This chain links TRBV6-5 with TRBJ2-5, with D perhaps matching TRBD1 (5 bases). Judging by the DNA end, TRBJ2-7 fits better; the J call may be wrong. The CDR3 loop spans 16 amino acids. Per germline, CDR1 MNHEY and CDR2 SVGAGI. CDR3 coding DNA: TGTGCCAGCAGTTACTCGAAGTCCAGGGACTCCTACGAGCAGTACTTC. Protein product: CASSYSKSRDSYEQYF.

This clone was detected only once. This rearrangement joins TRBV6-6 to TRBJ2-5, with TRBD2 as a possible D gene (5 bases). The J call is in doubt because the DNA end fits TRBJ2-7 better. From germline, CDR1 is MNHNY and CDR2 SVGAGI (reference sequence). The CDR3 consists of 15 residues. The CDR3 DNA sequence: TGTGCCAGCAGTTACCCCAGAAGCGGATACTACGAGCAGTACTTC. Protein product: CASSYPRSGYYEQYF.

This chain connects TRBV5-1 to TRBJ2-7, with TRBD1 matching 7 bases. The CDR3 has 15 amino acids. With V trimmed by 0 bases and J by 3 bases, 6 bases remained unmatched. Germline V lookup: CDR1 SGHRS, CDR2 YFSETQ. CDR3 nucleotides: TGCGCCAGCAGCTTGGTGGGACAGTCAGTCTACGAGCAGTACTTC. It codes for CASSLVGQSVYEQYF. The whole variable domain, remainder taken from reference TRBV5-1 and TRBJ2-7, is KAGVTQTPRYLIKTRGQQVTLSCSPISGHRSVSWYQQTPGQGLQFLFEYFSETQRNKGNFPGRFSGRQFSNSRSEMNVSTLELGDSALYLCASSLVGQSVYEQYFGPGTRLTVT.

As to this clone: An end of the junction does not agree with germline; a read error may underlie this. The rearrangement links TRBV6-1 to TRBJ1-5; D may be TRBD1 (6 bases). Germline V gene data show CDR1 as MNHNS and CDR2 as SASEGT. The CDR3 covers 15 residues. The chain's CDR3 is CASSEERTANQPQHF. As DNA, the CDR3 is TGTGCCAGCAGCGAAGAAAGGACAGCTAATCAGCCCCAGCATTTT.

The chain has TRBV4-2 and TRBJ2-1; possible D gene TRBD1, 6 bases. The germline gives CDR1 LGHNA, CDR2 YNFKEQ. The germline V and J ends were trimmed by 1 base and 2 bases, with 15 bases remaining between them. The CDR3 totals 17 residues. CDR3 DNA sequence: TGTGCCAGCAGCCAAGGGCAGGGGCCGCTCCCCTACAATGAGCAGTTCTTC. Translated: CASSQGQGPLPYNEQFF.